A single sample gave rise to the 11 T cell receptor beta chains below, sequenced in a study of blood T cells in healthy people across ages. A second PCR of 7 to 11 cycles used a sample-barcoded 5' primer and a J-beta primer mix. MiXCR was run by TCRdb on the 5' RACE reads, yielding one entry per CDR3 protein. The sample holds 1.5 million to 2 million distinct CDR3 sequences, about 39% seen once. The specimen was blood. The source is a human donor in good health.

J is TRBJ2-6 and V is TRBV24-1, with 9 bases aligning to TRBD1. This CDR3 comprises 18 residues. Germline CDR1 KGHDR, CDR2 SFDVKD. Trimming took 5 bases from V and 0 from J; bases not matched to a gene: 7. CDR3 in amino acids: CATSGPGTGSSGANVLTF. In nucleotides, the CDR3 is TGTGCCACCAGTGGGCCGGGGACAGGGTCCTCTGGGGCCAACGTCCTGACTTTC.

V and J are TRBV5-1 and TRBJ2-7; no firm D call. This CDR3 has 16 amino acids. V dropped 2 bases and J dropped 0 bases, with 15 bases sitting between them. Germline CDR1 and CDR2: SGHRS and YFSETQ. The CDR3 sequence is CASSLGPPENSYEQYF. The CDR3 DNA is TGCGCCAGCAGCTTAGGACCTCCGGAAAACTCCTACGAGCAGTACTTC.

The V gene is TRBV28, the J gene TRBJ1-2, with 7 nucleotides matching TRBD1. Germline V gene data show CDR1 as MDHEN and CDR2 as SYDVKM. The CDR3 has 15 amino acids. The junction had 11 bases not matched to a gene; V was cut back by 5 bases and J by 5 bases. CDR3 DNA sequence: TGTGCCAGCAGTCTACCTGACAGGGTCGGGTATGGCTACACCTTC. Residues: CASSLPDRVGYGYTF.

V gene TRBV7-6 combines with J gene TRBJ1-2, with a tentative D call TRBD1 (5 bases). This CDR3 comprises 13 residues. Germline lookup yields CDR1 SGHVS and CDR2 FNYEAQ. V was pared by 3 bases and J by 6 bases, with 11 bases between. The DNA for the CDR3 is TGTGCCAGCAGCTTCAGGGCGTTTAATGGCTACACCTTC. Encoded protein: CASSFRAFNGYTF.

In its sample, this clonotype was seen many times. The rearrangement links TRBV20-1 to TRBJ2-7, with D possibly TRBD1 on 5 matching bases. CDR3 length: 11 residues. The germline V gene has CDR1 DFQATT and CDR2 SNEGSKA (reference sequence). Trimming stripped 6 bases from V and 5 bases from J, with 11 bases between. The CDR3 sequence: CSANQGNEQYF. CDR3 DNA: TGCAGTGCCAATCAGGGTAACGAGCAGTACTTC.

This clonotype occurred once. The chain has TRBV6-2 or TRBV6-3 and TRBJ1-2; D is uncertain. Trimming shortened V by 2 bases and J by 4 bases, and 8 bases separated the two germline ends. This CDR3 comprises 13 residues. CDR1 and CDR2 from the germline V gene are MNHEY and SVGEGT. The CDR3 region is CASSYPHGYGYTF. In DNA form, the CDR3 reads TGTGCCAGCAGTTACCCCCATGGCTATGGCTACACCTTC.

The chain recombines TRBV4-2 with TRBJ1-1; tentative D call: TRBD1 (5 bases). Germline CDR1 LGHNA, CDR2 YNFKEQ. The CDR3 covers 15 residues. Trimming removed 1 base from V and 3 bases from J, with 12 bases in between. CDR3 region: CASSQARGGDTEAFF. In nucleotides, the CDR3 is TGTGCCAGCAGCCAAGCGAGGGGAGGAGACACTGAAGCTTTCTTT.

This chain links TRBV20-1 with TRBJ2-7; TRBD1 agrees at 7 bases. V trimming: 6 bases; J trimming: 7 bases; junction bases outside the gene matches: 15. Germline assignment: CDR1 DFQATT and CDR2 SNEGSKA (reference sequence). The CDR3 is 14 residues long. The CDR3: CSARTGWGYNEQYF. CDR3 nucleotide sequence: TGCAGTGCCAGGACAGGTTGGGGCTACAATGAGCAGTACTTC.

The V call is TRBV20-1, the J call TRBJ1-2; D is uncertain. CDR3 length: 13 amino acids. CDR1 DFQATT and CDR2 SNEGSKA come from the germline V gene (reference sequence). The V end lost 0 bases, the J end lost 3 bases, and 8 bases lay between the germline ends. DNA of the CDR3: TGCAGTGCTAGAGAAGGGCTCGACTATGGCTACACCTTC. It encodes CSAREGLDYGYTF.

The chain links TRBV3-1 to TRBJ2-3; D remains unclear. Deletions cut 2 bases from V and 4 bases from J, with 7 bases between. From germline, CDR1 is LGHDT and CDR2 YNNKEL (reference sequence). The CDR3 loop spans 13 amino acids. CDR3 sequence: CASSQIGSDTQYF. CDR3 DNA: TGTGCCAGCAGCCAAATAGGTTCAGATACGCAGTATTTT.

The rearrangement uses TRBV4-1 and TRBJ2-3; TRBD1 is a possible D gene (5 bases). Germline V gene sequence: CDR1 MGHRA, CDR2 YSYEKL. CDR3 length: 16 amino acids. V lost 4 bases, J lost 0 bases, and 14 bases lay in between. The CDR3 DNA sequence: TGCGCCAGCAGCCGGACAAGTGCTAAAAGCACAGATACGCAGTATTTT. This translates into CASSRTSAKSTDTQYF.